This TCR beta chain was retrieved from a study of blood T cell repertoires in COVID-19. Across the study: Sites in the United States, Italy and Spain provided acute and convalescent COVID-19 samples.

As concerns this clone: The identical CDR3 is also encoded by other nucleotide sequences in the sample.

Original data processing: Cell counts per sample came from amplifying reference gene primers. Clones were sequenced by immunoSEQ multiplex PCR, and TCRdb holds only the in-frame ones, with some missing. The V and J calls and clone size were taken over from that table, and D and trimming were inferred from the DNA. Of 140,000 or so clones listed, roughly four fifths are singletons. The CDR3 totals 13 residues. Looked up from germline, CDR1 is SGHTA and CDR2 is FQGTGA. V gave up 3 bases and J gave up 5 bases; unmatched junction bases: 1. V is TRBV7-3 and J is TRBJ1-1, with 9 bases aligning to TRBD1. The sequenced sample consisted of peripheral blood. The sequence was obtained from a woman of 80 years or more with acute or convalescent COVID-19. The chain's CDR3 is CASSLGQGTEAFF. The CDR3 DNA sequence: TGTGCCAGCAGCTTGGGACAGGGAACTGAAGCTTTCTTT. Complete variable domain (other parts from reference TRBV7-3 and TRBJ1-1): GAGVSQTPSNKVTEKGKYVELRCDPISGHTALYWYRQSLGQGPEFLIYFQGTGAADDSGLPNDRFFAVRPEGSVSTLKIQRTERGDSAVYLCASSLGQGTEAFFGQGTRLTVV.